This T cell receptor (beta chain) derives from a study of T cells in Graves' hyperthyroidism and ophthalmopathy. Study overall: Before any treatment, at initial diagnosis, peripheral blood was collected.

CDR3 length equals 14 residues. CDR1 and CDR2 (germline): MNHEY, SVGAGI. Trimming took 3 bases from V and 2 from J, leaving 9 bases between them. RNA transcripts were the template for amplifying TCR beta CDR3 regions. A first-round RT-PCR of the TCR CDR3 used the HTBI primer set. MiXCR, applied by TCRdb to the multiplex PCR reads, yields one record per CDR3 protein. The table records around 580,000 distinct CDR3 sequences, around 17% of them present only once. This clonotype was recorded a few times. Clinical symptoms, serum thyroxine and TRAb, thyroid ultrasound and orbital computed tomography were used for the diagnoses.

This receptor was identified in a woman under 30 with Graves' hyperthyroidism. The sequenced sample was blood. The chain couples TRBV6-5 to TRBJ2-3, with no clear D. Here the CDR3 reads CASSYGGPTDTQYF. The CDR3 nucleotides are TGTGCCAGCAGTTATGGCGGACCCACAGATACGCAGTATTTT.